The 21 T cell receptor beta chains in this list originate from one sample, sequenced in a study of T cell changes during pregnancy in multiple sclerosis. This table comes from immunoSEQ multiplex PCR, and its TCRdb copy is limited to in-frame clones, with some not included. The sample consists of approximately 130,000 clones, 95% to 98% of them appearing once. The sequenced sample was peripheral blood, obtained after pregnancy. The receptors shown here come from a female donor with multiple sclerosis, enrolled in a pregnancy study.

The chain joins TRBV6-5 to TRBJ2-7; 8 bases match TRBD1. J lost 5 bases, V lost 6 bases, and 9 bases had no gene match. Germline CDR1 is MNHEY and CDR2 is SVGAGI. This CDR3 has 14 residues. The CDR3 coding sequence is TGTGCCAGCAGAACTGGACAGGGAAAGAACGAGCAGTACTTC. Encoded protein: CASRTGQGKNEQYF.

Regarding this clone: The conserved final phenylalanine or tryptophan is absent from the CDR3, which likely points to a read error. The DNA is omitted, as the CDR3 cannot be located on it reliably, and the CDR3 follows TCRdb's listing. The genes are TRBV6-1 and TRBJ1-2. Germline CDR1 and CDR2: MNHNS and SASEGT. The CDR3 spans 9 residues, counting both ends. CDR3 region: CASSEPPVL.

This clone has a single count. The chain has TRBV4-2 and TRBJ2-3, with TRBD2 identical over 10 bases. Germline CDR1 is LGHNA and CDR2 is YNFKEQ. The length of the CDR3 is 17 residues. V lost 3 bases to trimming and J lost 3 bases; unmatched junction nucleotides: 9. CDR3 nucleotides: TGTGCCAGCAGCCAGGCCTCGGGACTAGCGAGTACAGATACGCAGTATTTT. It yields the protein CASSQASGLASTDTQYF.

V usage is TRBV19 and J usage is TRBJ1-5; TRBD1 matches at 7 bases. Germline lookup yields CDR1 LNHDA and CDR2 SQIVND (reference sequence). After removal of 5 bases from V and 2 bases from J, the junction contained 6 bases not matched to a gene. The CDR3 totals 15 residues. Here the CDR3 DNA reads TGTGCCAGTAGTTCCGACAGGGTAGGCAATCAGCCCCAGCATTTT. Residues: CASSSDRVGNQPQHF.

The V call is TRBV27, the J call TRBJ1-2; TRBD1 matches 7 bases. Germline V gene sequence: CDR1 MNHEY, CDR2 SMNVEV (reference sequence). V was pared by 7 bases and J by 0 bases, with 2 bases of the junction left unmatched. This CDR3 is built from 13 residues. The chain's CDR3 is CASTTGTNYGYTF. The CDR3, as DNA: TGTGCCAGCACGACAGGGACTAACTATGGCTACACCTTC.

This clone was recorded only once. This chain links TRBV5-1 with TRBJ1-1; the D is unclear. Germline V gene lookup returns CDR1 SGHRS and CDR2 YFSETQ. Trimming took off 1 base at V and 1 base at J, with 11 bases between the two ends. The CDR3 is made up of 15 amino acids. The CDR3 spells CASSLMEGRNTEAFF. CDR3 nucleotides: TGCGCCAGCAGCTTGATGGAGGGTCGGAACACTGAAGCTTTCTTT.

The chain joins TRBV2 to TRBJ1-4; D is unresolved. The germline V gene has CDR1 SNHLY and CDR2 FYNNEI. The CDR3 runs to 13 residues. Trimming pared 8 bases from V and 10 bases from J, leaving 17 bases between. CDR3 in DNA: TGTGCCAGCCAAACCGGGTCGGTGGGAAAACTGTTTTTT. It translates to CASQTGSVGKLFF.

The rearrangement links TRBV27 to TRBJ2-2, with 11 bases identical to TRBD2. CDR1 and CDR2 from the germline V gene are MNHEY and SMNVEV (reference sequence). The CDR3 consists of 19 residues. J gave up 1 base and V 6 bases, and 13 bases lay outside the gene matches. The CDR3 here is CASSQLTLAGAGNTGELFF. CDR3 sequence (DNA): TGTGCCAGCAGCCAACTGACACTAGCGGGAGCAGGGAACACCGGGGAGCTGTTTTTT.

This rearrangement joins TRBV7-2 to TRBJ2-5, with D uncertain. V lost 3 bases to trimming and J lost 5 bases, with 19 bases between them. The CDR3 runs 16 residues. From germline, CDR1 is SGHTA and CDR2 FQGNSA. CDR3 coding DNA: TGTGCCAGCAGCTTCCTAGATTCATTTAGAGAGGAGACCCAGTACTTC. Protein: CASSFLDSFREETQYF.

CDR3 amino acids: CASSYSGGHGGFF. CDR3 bases: TGTGCCAGCAGTTACTCGGGCGGCCACGGGGGGTTCTTC. The rearrangement links TRBV6-6 to TRBJ2-1, with D possibly being TRBD2 (6 bases). The germline V gene encodes CDR1 MNHNY and CDR2 SVGAGI (reference sequence). CDR3 length equals 13 residues. V lost 0 bases and J 15 bases, leaving 15 bases between the germline ends.

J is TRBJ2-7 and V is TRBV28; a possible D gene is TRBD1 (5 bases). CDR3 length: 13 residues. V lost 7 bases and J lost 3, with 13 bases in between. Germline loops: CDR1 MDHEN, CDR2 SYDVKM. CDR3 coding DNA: TGTGCCAGCACCTTGGGGCAGGGCTACGAGCAGTACTTC. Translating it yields CASTLGQGYEQYF. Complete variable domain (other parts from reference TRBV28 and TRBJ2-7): DVKVTQSSRYLVKRTGEKVFLECVQDMDHENMFWYRQDPGLGLRLIYFSYDVKMKEKGDIPEGYSVSREKKERFSLILESASTNQTSMYLCASTLGQGYEQYFGPGTRLTVT.

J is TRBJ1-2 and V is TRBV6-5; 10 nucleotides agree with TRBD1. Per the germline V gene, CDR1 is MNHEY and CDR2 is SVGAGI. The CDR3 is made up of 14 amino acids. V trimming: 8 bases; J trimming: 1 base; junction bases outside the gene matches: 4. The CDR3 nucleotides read TGTGCCAGCGGGCGGACAGGGGGTAACTATGGCTACACCTTC. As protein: CASGRTGGNYGYTF.

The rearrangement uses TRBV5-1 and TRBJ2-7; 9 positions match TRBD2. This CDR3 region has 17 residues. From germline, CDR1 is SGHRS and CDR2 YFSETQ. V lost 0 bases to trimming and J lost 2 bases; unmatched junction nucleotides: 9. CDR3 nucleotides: TGCGCCAGCAGCTTGGGCACCCTAGCGGGACAGACCTACGAGCAGTACTTC. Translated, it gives CASSLGTLAGQTYEQYF.

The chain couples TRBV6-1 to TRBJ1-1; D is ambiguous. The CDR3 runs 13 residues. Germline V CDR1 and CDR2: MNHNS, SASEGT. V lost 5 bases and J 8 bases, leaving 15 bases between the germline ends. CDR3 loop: CASSSGFQVEAFF. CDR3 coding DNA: TGTGCCAGCAGTAGCGGATTTCAGGTCGAAGCTTTCTTT.

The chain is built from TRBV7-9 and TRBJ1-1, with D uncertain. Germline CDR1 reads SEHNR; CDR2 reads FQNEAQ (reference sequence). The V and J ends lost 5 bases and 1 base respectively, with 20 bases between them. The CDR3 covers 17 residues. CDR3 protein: CASSEPILGRKNTEAFF. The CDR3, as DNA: TGTGCCAGCAGCGAACCGATTTTGGGCCGGAAGAACACTGAAGCTTTCTTT.

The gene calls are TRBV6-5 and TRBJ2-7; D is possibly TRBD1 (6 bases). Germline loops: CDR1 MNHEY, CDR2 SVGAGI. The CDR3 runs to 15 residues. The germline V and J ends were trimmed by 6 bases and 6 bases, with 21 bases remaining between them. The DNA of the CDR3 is TGTGCCAGCAGACCTTTTGGACAGTCCTCTTCCGAGCAGTACTTC. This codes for CASRPFGQSSSEQYF.

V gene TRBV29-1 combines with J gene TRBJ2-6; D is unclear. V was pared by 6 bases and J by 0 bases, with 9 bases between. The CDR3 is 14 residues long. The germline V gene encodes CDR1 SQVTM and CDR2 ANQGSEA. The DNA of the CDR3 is TGCAGCGTCACCCGAGGCTCTGGGGCCAACGTCCTGACTTTC. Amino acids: CSVTRGSGANVLTF.

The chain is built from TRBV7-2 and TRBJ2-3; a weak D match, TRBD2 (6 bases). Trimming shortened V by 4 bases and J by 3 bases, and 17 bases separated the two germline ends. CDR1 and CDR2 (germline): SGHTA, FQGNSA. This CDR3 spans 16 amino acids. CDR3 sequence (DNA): TGTGCCAGCAGCTCCAACCGCCTCGGGAGAACAGATACGCAGTATTTT. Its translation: CASSSNRLGRTDTQYF.

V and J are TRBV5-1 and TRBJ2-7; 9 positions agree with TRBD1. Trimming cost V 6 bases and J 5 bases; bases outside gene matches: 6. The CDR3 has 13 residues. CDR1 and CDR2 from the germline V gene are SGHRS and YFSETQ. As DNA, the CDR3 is TGCGCCAGCATGGGACAGGGCTTCAACGAGCAGTACTTC. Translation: CASMGQGFNEQYF.

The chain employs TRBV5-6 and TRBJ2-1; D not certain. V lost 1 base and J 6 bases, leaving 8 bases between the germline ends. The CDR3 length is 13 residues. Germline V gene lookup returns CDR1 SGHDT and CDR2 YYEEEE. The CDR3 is CASSLLGVNEQFF. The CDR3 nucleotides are TGTGCCAGCAGCTTGCTAGGCGTCAATGAGCAGTTCTTC.

The CDR3 protein is CAWIVDSHKEQYF. For the CDR3, the DNA is TGTGCCTGGATTGTGGACAGCCATAAAGAGCAGTACTTC. The rearrangement joins TRBV30 to TRBJ2-7; tentatively, D is TRBD1 (6 bases). With 4 bases removed from V and 7 bases from J, the gap between germline ends came to 17 bases. The CDR3 totals 13 residues. The germline V gene has CDR1 GTSNPN and CDR2 SVGIG (reference sequence).